One and the same sample provided the 16 T cell receptor beta chains below, sequenced in a study of cytomegalovirus exposure and HLA in healthy donors. The PCR was carried out with 60 Vbeta primers and 13 Jbeta primers. Profiling relied on immunoSEQ multiplex PCR, and the TCRdb table lists in-frame clones only, not all of them. The sample lists about 120,000 clones; 74% were seen once. Sequencing used PBMCs. These receptors all come from a human donor in good health.

Here the CDR3 DNA reads TGTGCCGGGGGACAGGGGAATAATTCACCCCTCCACTTT. Translated: CAGGQGNNSPLHF. The V and J genes are TRBV2 and TRBJ1-6; 10 bases are shared with TRBD1. Trimming removed 11 bases from V and 5 bases from J; junction bases left unmatched: 3. Germline V gene sequence: CDR1 SNHLY, CDR2 FYNNEI. The CDR3 runs 13 residues.

CDR3 bases: TGTGCCAGCAGGGCCAGGGGATCCTACGAGCAGTACTTC. Translated, it gives CASRARGSYEQYF. The rearrangement uses TRBV6-5 and TRBJ2-7; D perhaps matches TRBD1 (6 bases). This CDR3 spans 13 amino acids. Germline CDR1 is MNHEY and CDR2 is SVGAGI. Trimming stripped 6 bases from V and 1 base from J, with 10 bases between.

A few counts support this clone. The gene calls are TRBV27 and TRBJ2-6; no clear D gene. V lost 5 bases and J lost 0, with 8 bases in between. This CDR3 contains 15 residues. Germline V gene lookup returns CDR1 MNHEY and CDR2 SMNVEV (reference sequence). The DNA of the CDR3 is TGTGCCAGCAGTGATTGGAGCTCTGGGGCCAACGTCCTGACTTTC. This translates into CASSDWSSGANVLTF.

This clone was observed a handful of times. The V gene is TRBV2, the J gene TRBJ2-3, with 7 bases matching TRBD2. The CDR3 extends over 15 amino acids. Germline lookup yields CDR1 SNHLY and CDR2 FYNNEI. V lost 4 bases to trimming and J lost 3 bases; unmatched junction nucleotides: 7. Written as DNA, the CDR3 is TGTGCCAGCAGTGTTGGGGGGGGGTCAACAGATACGCAGTATTTT. Translation gives CASSVGGGSTDTQYF.

Only a few counts were recorded for this clone. The rearrangement joins TRBV7-2 to TRBJ1-4; TRBD1 aligns across 11 bases. This CDR3 has 15 residues. The junction had 5 bases not matched to a gene; V was cut back by 4 bases and J by 7 bases. CDR1 and CDR2 from the germline V gene are SGHTA and FQGNSA. CDR3 sequence reads: CASSSPGTGGEKLFF. CDR3 bases: TGTGCCAGCAGCTCACCCGGGACAGGGGGTGAAAAACTGTTTTTT. Complete variable domain (other parts from reference TRBV7-2 and TRBJ1-4): GAGVSQSPSNKVTEKGKDVELRCDPISGHTALYWYRQSLGQGLEFLIYFQGNSAPDKSGLPSDRFSAERTGGSVSTLTIQRTQQEDSAVYLCASSSPGTGGEKLFFGSGTQLSVL.

About this clone: Given the absence of the conserved phenylalanine or tryptophan at the CDR3 end, a read error is likely. No DNA is shown, since the ends of the CDR3 on it are uncertain; the CDR3 is the one TCRdb lists. The chain combines TRBV27 with TRBJ1-4; whether TRBD1, the table's D call, matches the DNA was not checked. Germline V gives CDR1 MNHEY, CDR2 SMNVEV (reference sequence). The CDR3 comprises 8 residues, both ends counted. The CDR3 loop is CAGSTGGR.

V is TRBV6-1 and J is TRBJ1-5; TRBD1 agrees at 9 bases. This CDR3 region has 15 residues. Germline assignment: CDR1 MNHNS and CDR2 SASEGT. Trimming took 4 bases from V and 8 from J; bases not matched to a gene: 9. CDR3 loop: CASSGRTGVGKPQHF. The CDR3 DNA is TGTGCCAGCAGTGGTAGGACAGGGGTAGGAAAGCCCCAGCATTTT.

This chain connects TRBV4-3 to TRBJ2-5; D remains unclear. This CDR3 comprises 15 residues. Looked up from germline, CDR1 is LGHNA and CDR2 is YSLEER. V shed 0 bases and J shed 0 bases, with 8 bases lying between them. CDR3 sequence (DNA): TGCGCCAGCAGCCAAGATGTAACAGACCAAGAGACCCAGTACTTC. It encodes CASSQDVTDQETQYF.

J is TRBJ1-2 and V is TRBV28, with D possibly TRBD1 on 6 matching bases. This CDR3 is 12 amino acids long. The V end was cut by 6 bases, the J end by 14 bases, with 19 bases between. CDR1 MDHEN and CDR2 SYDVKM come from the germline V gene. The CDR3 loop is CASSPDRSPATF. CDR3 in DNA: TGTGCCAGCAGCCCCGACAGGTCCCCTGCAACCTTC.

This clone appeared a single time. This chain links TRBV11-2 with TRBJ2-1; D is possibly TRBD2 (5 bases). The CDR3 totals 13 residues. Germline CDR1 and CDR2: SGHAT and FQNNGV. Trimming took off 1 base at V and 8 bases at J, with 9 bases between the two ends. CDR3 residues: CASSLGGFDEQFF. For the CDR3, the DNA is TGTGCCAGCAGCTTAGGAGGGTTCGATGAGCAGTTCTTC.

V and J are TRBV5-5 and TRBJ2-3; D uncertain. Germline CDR1 SGHKS, CDR2 YYEKEE (reference sequence). This CDR3 contains 14 residues. Trimming left V 1 base short and J 1 base short, with 7 bases between. DNA of the CDR3: TGTGCCAGCAGCTTGCCGCCAGGCACAGATACGCAGTATTTT. Protein: CASSLPPGTDTQYF.

The J gene is TRBJ2-5, the V gene TRBV10-1; TRBD2 agrees at 9 bases. The V segment lost 2 bases and the J segment 4 bases; nucleotides outside the gene matches: 5. Germline lookup yields CDR1 WNHNN and CDR2 SYGVQD (reference sequence). This CDR3 has 15 amino acids. The CDR3: CASSEVAGDSETQYF. CDR3 DNA: TGCGCCAGCAGTGAGGTAGCGGGAGATTCAGAGACCCAGTACTTC.

This rearrangement joins TRBV11-2 to TRBJ2-3, with 7 bases that match TRBD1. CDR3 length equals 14 residues. The V and J ends lost 6 bases and 1 base, in that order; junction bases with no gene match: 4. CDR1 and CDR2 from the germline V gene are SGHAT and FQNNGV. The CDR3 nucleotides are TGTGCCAGCAGTCGGGACAGCCGCACAGATACGCAGTATTTT. It translates to CASSRDSRTDTQYF.

This clone was found a few times. This sequence joins TRBV19 and TRBJ1-2; 7 bases line up with TRBD1. The CDR3 contains 15 residues. V lost 4 bases and J lost 7; bases outside the gene matches: 12. CDR1 is LNHDA, CDR2 SQIVND, per germline (reference sequence). Here the CDR3 reads CASSTQSRDSFGYTF. CDR3 nucleotide sequence: TGTGCCAGTAGTACTCAGTCCCGGGACAGTTTTGGCTACACCTTC.

This sequence joins TRBV6-1 and TRBJ2-7; D remains unclear. Germline CDR1 reads MNHNS; CDR2 reads SASEGT. V was clipped by 4 bases and J by 3 bases, with 10 bases between them. The CDR3 totals 13 residues. The CDR3 DNA sequence: TGTGCCAGCAGTGGAGACATGGGCTACGAGCAGTACTTC. Its translation: CASSGDMGYEQYF.

J is TRBJ2-5 and V is TRBV2; TRBD1 might be the D (6 bases). V lost 1 base and J 2 bases, leaving 14 bases between the germline ends. Germline V gene data show CDR1 as SNHLY and CDR2 as FYNNEI. CDR3 length equals 16 residues. CDR3 region: CASSEGAGAGQETQYF. The CDR3 nucleotides are TGTGCCAGCAGTGAAGGGGCAGGGGCCGGTCAAGAGACCCAGTACTTC.